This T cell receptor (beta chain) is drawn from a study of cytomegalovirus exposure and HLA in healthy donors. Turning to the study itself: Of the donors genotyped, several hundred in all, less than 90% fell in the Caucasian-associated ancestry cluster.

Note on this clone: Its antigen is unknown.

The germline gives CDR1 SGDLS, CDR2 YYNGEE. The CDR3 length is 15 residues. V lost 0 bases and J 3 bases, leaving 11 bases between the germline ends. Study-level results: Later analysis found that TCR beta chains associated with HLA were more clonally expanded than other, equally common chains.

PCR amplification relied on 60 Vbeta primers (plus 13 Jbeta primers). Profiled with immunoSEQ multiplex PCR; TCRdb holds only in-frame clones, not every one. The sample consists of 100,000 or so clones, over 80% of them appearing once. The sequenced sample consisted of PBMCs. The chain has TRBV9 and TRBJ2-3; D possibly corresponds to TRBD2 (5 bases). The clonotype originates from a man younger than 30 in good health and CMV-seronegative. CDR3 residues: CASSVEGSRTDTQYF. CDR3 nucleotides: TGTGCCAGCAGCGTAGAAGGGAGCCGTACAGATACGCAGTATTTT.